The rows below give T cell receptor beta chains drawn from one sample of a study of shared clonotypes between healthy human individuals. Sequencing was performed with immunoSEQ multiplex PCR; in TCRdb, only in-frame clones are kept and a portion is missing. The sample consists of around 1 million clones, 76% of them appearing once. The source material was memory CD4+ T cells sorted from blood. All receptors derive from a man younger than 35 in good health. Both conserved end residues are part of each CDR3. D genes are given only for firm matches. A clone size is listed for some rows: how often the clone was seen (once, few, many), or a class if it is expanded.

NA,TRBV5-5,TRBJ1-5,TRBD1,CASSLRQGAGNQPQHF,TGTGCCAGCAGCTTAAGACAGGGGGCGGGCAATCAGCCCCAGCATTTT
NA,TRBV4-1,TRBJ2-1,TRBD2,CASSQATSDYNEQFF,TGCGCCAGCAGCCAAGCGACTAGCGATTACAATGAGCAGTTCTTC
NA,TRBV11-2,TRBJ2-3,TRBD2,CASSFGGASTDTQYF,TGTGCCAGCAGCTTCGGGGGGGCCAGCACAGATACGCAGTATTTT
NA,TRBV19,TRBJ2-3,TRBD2,CASSQGLAGTDTQYF,TGTGCCAGTAGTCAAGGACTAGCGGGGACAGATACGCAGTATTTT
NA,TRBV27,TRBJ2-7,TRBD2,CASSSLTSGGAAEQYF,TGTGCCAGCAGTTCCCTAACTAGCGGGGGGGCGGCCGAGCAGTACTTC
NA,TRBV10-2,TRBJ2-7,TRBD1,CASSELWGQGLYEQYF,TGCGCCAGCAGTGAGCTCTGGGGACAGGGGCTGTACGAGCAGTACTTC
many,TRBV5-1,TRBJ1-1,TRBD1,CASSFAGTGMTEAFF,TGCGCCAGCAGCTTCGCCGGGACAGGGATGACTGAAGCTTTCTTT
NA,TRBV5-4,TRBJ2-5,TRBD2,CASSSKAGRETQYF,TGTGCCAGCAGCTCGAAAGCGGGGCGGGAGACCCAGTACTTC
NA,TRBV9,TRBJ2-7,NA,CASSLSTGRYEQYF,TGTGCCAGCAGCCTATCTACAGGACGCTACGAGCAGTACTTC
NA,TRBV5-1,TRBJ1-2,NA,CASSAAGSGEGYTF,TGCGCCAGCAGCGCCGCGGGGTCAGGGGAAGGCTACACCTTC
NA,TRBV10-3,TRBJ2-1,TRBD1,CAIRGQGAYNEQFF,TGTGCCATTAGGGGACAGGGCGCCTACAATGAGCAGTTCTTC
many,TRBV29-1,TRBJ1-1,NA,CSPETANTEAFF,TGCAGCCCCGAGACAGCGAACACTGAAGCTTTCTTT
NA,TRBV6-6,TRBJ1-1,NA,CASSPFREGTEAFF,TGTGCCAGCAGTCCATTCAGGGAGGGCACTGAAGCTTTCTTT
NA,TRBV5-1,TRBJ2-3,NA,CASMLTGTSTDTQYF,TGCGCCAGCATGCTAACGGGAACTAGCACAGATACGCAGTATTTT
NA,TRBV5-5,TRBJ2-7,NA,CASSGGRSTYEQYF,TGTGCCAGCAGCGGGGGACGGAGCACCTACGAGCAGTACTTC
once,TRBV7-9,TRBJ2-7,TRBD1,CASSETGGSYEQYF,TGTGCCAGCAGCGAGACAGGGGGATCCTACGAGCAGTACTTC
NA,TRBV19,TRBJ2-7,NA,CASNPPGHRYEQYF,TGTGCCAGTAATCCGCCGGGACACCGCTACGAGCAGTACTTC
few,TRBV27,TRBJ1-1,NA,CASGEYVIRGRIEAFF,TGTGCCAGCGGGGAGTATGTAATCAGGGGCCGTATAGAAGCTTTCTTT
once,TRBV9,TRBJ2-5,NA,CASSEGDTGGRGGETQYF,TGTGCCAGCAGCGAGGGAGATACCGGCGGGAGAGGGGGAGAGACCCAGTACTTC
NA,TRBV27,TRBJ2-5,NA,CASKRVGDEETQYF,TGTGCCAGCAAACGGGTCGGCGACGAAGAGACCCAGTACTTC
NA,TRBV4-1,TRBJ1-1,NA,CASSRVSGDYTEAFF,TGCGCCAGCAGCCGAGTTTCCGGTGATTACACTGAAGCTTTCTTT
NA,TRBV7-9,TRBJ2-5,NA,CASSPITGKGETQYF,TGTGCCAGCAGTCCTATAACAGGGAAGGGGGAGACCCAGTACTTC
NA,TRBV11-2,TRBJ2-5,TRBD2,CASSLGLAGAQETQYF,TGTGCCAGCAGCCTCGGACTAGCGGGAGCCCAAGAGACCCAGTACTTC
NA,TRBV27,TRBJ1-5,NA,CASSSSSWGRNQPQHF,TGTGCCAGCAGTTCCTCATCTTGGGGGAGGAATCAGCCCCAGCATTTT
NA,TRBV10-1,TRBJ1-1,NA,CASSESRGLNTEAFF,TGCGCCAGCAGTGAGTCAAGGGGCCTGAACACTGAAGCTTTCTTT
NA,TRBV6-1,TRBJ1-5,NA,CASRTRNQPQHF,TGTGCCAGCAGGACAAGAAATCAGCCCCAGCATTTT
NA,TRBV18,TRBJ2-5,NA,CASSPRNREETQYF,TGTGCCAGCTCACCACGGAACAGAGAAGAGACCCAGTACTTC
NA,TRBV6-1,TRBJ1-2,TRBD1,CASSVKWDRWDYGYTF,TGTGCCAGCAGTGTAAAATGGGACAGGTGGGACTATGGCTACACCTTC
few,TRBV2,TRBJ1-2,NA,CASSEQAVDGYTF,TGTGCCAGCAGTGAACAGGCGGTTGATGGCTACACCTTC
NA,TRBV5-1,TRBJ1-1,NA,CASSSQTQENTEAFF,TGCGCCAGCAGCTCTCAGACACAGGAGAACACTGAAGCTTTCTTT
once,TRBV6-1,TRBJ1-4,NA,CASSEGGGKDEKLFF,TGTGCCAGCAGTGAAGGGGGAGGGAAGGATGAAAAACTGTTTTTT
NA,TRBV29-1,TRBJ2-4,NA,CSVVGRLAKNIQYF,TGCAGCGTTGTTGGCAGACTAGCCAAAAACATTCAGTACTTC
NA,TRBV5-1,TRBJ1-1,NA,CASGKGDRTEAFF,TGCGCCAGCGGCAAGGGGGATAGGACTGAAGCTTTCTTT
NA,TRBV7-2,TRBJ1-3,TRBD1,CASSLAGTGFAGNTIYF,TGTGCCAGCAGCTTAGCCGGGACAGGGTTCGCTGGAAACACCATATATTTT
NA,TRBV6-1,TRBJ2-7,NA,CASTMTASSYEQYF,TGTGCCAGCACCATGACTGCTAGCTCCTACGAGCAGTACTTC
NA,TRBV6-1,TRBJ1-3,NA,CASSRGATGNTIYF,TGTGCCAGCAGTCGGGGGGCTACTGGAAACACCATATATTTT
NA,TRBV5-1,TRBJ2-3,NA,CASSLDLVSDTQYF,TGCGCCAGCAGCTTGGATCTAGTATCAGATACGCAGTATTTT
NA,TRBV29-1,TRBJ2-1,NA,CSVALGGAGVGEQFF,TGCAGCGTTGCCCTGGGGGGCGCGGGGGTTGGAGAGCAGTTCTTC
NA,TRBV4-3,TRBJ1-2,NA,CASSRVASDYGYTF,TGCGCCAGCAGCCGAGTCGCCTCGGACTATGGCTACACCTTC
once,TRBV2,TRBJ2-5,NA,CASSVTRSGAAETQYF,TGTGCCAGCAGTGTAACTAGGTCGGGAGCGGCGGAGACCCAGTACTTC
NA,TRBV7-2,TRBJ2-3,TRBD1,CASSLGFPGQVFTDTQYF,TGTGCCAGCAGCTTAGGGTTTCCGGGACAGGTTTTCACAGATACGCAGTATTTT
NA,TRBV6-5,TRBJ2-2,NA,CASSYTLMDGELFF,TGTGCCAGCAGTTACACTCTAATGGATGGGGAGCTGTTTTTT
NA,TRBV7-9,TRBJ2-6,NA,CASGVDFGANVLTF,TGTGCCAGCGGAGTCGACTTTGGGGCCAACGTCCTGACTTTC
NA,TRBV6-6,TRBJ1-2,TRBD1,CASSSLPGQGNYGYTF,TGTGCCAGCAGTTCCCTTCCGGGACAGGGTAACTATGGCTACACCTTC
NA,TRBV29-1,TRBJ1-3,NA,CSVGAGSGNTIYF,TGCAGCGTTGGCGCAGGCTCTGGAAACACCATATATTTT
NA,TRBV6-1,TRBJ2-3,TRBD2,CASRGLVSSRDTQYF,TGTGCCAGCAGGGGACTAGTTTCTTCGAGAGATACGCAGTATTTT